This TCR beta chain is from a study of early T cells in non-severe SARS-CoV-2 infection. Study background: Sequencing was performed on bulk RNA from unsorted whole blood, leaving chains unpaired. The study, taken as a whole, reports: VDJdb matching, biased toward anti-spike CD8 responses, missed private and CD4 specificities.

Germline lookup yields CDR1 SEHNR and CDR2 FQNEAQ (reference sequence). This CDR3 has 16 residues. J gave up 6 bases and V 5 bases, and 13 bases lay outside the gene matches. Attached unique molecular identifiers marked individual cDNA molecules. TCRdb recomputed calls from the 5' RACE reads with MiXCR, one row per CDR3 protein. Of about 130,000 distinct CDR3 sequences in the sample, about 15% were seen once. About this clonotype: What it recognizes is unknown.

Sequencing was carried out using whole blood. V usage is TRBV7-9 and J usage is TRBJ2-5, with 9 bases matching TRBD2. This TCR was recovered from an adult who was a healthcare worker with PCR-confirmed SARS-CoV-2 infection or an uninfected control (not recorded which). CDR3 in amino acids: CASSPSPRSGGKTQYF. Written as DNA, the CDR3 is TGTGCCAGCAGCCCTTCCCCCCGTAGCGGGGGAAAGACCCAGTACTTC.